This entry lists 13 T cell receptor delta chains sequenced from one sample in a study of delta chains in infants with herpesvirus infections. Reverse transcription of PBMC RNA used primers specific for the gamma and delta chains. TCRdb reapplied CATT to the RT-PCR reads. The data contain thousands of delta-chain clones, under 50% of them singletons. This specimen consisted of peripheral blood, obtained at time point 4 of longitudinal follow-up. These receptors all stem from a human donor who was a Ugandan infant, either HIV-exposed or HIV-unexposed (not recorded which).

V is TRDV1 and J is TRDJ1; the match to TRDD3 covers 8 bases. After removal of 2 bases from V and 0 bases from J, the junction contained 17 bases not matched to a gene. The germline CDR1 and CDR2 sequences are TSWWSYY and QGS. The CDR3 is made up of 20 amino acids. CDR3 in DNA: TGTGCTCTTGGGGAAAATCTCTTCTTCCCGGGGGATATGTACACCGATAAACTCATCTTT. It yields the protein CALGENLFFPGDMYTDKLIF.

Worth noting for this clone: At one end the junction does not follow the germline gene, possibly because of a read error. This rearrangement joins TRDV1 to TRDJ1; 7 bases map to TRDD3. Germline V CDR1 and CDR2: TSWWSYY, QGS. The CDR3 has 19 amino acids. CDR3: CALGERSTPGGPEGAKLTF. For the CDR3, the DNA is TGTGCTCTTGGGGAACGATCTACCCCTGGGGGCCCGGAGGGGGCTAAACTCACCTTT.

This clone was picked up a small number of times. The CDR3 nucleotides are TGTGCCTGTGACACTCTACTGGGGGATCCCCTTTCGTCCTGGGACACCCGACAGATGTTTTTC. Translated, it gives CACDTLLGDPLSSWDTRQMFF. V gene TRDV2 combines with J gene TRDJ3; 10 positions agree with TRDD3. V shed 1 base and J 1 base; nucleotides not matched to a gene: 12. Germline V gives CDR1 GEAIGNYY, CDR2 EKD. The CDR3 is 21 residues long.

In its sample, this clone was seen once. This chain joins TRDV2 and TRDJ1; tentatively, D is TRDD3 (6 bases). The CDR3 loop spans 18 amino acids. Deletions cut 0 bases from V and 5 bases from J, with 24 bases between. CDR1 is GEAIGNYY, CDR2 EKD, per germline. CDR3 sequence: CACDTVSPLGTLGDKLIF. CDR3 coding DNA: TGTGCCTGTGACACCGTTTCTCCCCTGGGGACCCTGGGGGATAAACTCATCTTT.

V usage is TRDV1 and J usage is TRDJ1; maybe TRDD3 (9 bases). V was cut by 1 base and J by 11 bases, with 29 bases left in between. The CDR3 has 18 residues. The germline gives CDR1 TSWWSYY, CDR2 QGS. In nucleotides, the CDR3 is TGTGCTCTTGGGGAACCCCGCCTTCCTAGGAGCTGGGGGATGGGGCTCATCTTT. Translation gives CALGEPRLPRSWGMGLIF.

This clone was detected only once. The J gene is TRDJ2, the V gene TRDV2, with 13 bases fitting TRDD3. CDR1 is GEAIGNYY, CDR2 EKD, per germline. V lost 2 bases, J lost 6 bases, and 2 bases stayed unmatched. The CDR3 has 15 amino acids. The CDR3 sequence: CACDILGDTPAQLFF. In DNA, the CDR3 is TGTGCCTGTGACATACTGGGGGATACGCCAGCACAACTCTTCTTT.

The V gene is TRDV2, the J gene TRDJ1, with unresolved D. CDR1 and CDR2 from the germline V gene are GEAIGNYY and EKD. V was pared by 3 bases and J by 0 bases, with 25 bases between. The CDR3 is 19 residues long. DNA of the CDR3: TGTGCCTGTGACGCCATTCCCTCAGGGTTTAGCCCGTACACCGATAAACTCATCTTT. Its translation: CACDAIPSGFSPYTDKLIF.

This chain's CDR3 is CACDLLGDTGYGRDTRQMFF. In nucleotides, the CDR3 is TGTGCCTGTGACCTACTGGGGGATACGGGGTACGGCCGGGACACCCGACAGATGTTTTTC. The gene calls are TRDV2 and TRDJ3; 13 bases line up with TRDD3. The CDR3 has 20 amino acids. The V segment lost 3 bases and the J segment 5 bases; nucleotides outside the gene matches: 12. Per germline, CDR1 GEAIGNYY and CDR2 EKD.

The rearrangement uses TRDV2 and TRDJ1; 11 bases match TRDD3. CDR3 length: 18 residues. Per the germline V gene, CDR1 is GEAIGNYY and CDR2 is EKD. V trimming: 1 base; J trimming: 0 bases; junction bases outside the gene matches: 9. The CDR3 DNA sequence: TGTGCCTGTGACACTCTTGTACTGGGGGATATGCACACCGATAAACTCATCTTT. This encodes CACDTLVLGDMHTDKLIF.

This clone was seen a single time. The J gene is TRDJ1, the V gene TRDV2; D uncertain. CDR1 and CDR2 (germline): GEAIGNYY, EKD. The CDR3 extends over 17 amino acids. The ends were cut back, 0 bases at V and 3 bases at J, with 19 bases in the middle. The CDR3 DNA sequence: TGTGCCTGTGACACCGCTGATGCCCGGGAGAGGGCCGATAAACTCATCTTT. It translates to CACDTADARERADKLIF.

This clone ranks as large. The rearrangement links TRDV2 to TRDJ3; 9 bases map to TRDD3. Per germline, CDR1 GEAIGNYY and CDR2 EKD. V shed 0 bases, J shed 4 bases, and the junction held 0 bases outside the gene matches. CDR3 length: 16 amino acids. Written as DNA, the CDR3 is TGTGCCTGTGACACCCTGGGGGATTGGGACACCCGACAGATGTTTTTC. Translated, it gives CACDTLGDWDTRQMFF.

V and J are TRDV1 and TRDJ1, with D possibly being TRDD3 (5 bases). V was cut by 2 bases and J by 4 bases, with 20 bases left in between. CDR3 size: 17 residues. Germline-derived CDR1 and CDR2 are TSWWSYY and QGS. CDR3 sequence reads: CALGEWDGEAPGDKLIF. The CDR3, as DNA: TGTGCTCTTGGGGAATGGGACGGGGAAGCACCGGGCGATAAACTCATCTTT.

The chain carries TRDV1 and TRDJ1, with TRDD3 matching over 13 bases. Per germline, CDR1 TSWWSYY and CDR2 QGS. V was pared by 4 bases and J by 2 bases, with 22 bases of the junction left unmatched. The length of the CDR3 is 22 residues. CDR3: CALGGSTSLPYWGIRETDKLIF. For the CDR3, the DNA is TGTGCTCTTGGGGGGAGTACTTCCCTACCCTACTGGGGGATACGGGAAACCGATAAACTCATCTTT.